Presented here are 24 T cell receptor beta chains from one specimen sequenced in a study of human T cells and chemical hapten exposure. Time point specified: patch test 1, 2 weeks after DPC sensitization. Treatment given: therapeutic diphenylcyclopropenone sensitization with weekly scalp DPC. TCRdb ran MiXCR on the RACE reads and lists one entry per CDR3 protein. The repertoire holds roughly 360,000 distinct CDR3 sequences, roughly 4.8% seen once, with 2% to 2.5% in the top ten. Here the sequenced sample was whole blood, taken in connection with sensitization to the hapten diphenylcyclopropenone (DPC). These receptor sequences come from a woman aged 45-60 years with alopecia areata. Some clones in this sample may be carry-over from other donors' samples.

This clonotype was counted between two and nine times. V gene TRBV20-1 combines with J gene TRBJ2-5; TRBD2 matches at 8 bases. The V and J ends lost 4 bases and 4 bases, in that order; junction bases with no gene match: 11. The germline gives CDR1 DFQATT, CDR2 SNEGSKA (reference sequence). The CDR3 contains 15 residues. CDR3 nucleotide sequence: TGCAGTGCTACCGCTTGGGGAGCGGGAGTAGAGACCCAGTACTTC. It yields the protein CSATAWGAGVETQYF.

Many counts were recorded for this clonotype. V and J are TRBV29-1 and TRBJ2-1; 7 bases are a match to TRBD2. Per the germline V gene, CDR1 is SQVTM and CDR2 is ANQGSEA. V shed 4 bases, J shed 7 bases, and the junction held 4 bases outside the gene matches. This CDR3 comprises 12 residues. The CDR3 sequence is CSVGQGGNEQFF. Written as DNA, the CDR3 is TGCAGCGTTGGGCAGGGAGGGAATGAGCAGTTCTTC.

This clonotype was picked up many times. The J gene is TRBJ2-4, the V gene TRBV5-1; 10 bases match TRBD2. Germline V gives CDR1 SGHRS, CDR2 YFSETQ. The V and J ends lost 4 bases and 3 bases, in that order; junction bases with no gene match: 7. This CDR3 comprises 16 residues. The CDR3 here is CASSQSGRAGKNIQYF. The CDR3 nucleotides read TGCGCCAGCAGCCAAAGCGGGAGGGCCGGCAAAAACATTCAGTACTTC.

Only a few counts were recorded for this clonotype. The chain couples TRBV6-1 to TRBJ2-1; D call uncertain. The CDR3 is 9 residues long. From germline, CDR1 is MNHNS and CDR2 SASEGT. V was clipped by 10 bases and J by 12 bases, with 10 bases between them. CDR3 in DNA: TGTGCCACCGCCTATGGGCAGTTCTTC. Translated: CATAYGQFF.

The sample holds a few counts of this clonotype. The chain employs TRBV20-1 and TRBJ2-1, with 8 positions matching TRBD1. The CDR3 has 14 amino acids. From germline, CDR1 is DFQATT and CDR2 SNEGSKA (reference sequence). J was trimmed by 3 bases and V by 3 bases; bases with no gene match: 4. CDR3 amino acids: CSASLTGDYNEQFF. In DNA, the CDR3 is TGCAGTGCTAGTTTGACAGGGGACTACAATGAGCAGTTCTTC.

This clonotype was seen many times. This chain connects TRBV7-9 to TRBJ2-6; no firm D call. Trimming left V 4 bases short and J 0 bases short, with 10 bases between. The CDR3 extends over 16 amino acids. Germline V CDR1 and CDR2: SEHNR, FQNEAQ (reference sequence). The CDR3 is CASSSAVSSGANVLTF. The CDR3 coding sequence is TGTGCCAGCAGCTCAGCCGTTTCCTCTGGGGCCAACGTCCTGACTTTC.

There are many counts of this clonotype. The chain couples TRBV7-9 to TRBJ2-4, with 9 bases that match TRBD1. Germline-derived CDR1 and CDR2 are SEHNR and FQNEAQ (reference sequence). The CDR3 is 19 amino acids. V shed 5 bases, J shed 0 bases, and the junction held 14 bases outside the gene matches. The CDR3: CASSRRDRAHSLAKNIQYF. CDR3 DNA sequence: TGTGCCAGCAGCAGAAGGGACAGGGCTCACTCACTAGCCAAAAACATTCAGTACTTC.

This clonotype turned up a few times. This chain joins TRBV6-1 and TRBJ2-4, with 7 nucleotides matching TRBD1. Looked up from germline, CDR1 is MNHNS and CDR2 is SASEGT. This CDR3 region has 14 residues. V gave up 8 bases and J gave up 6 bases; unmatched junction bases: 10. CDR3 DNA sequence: TGTGCCAGCGGGGCCGAGGGGGCGCGAAACATTCAGTACTTC. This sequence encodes CASGAEGARNIQYF.

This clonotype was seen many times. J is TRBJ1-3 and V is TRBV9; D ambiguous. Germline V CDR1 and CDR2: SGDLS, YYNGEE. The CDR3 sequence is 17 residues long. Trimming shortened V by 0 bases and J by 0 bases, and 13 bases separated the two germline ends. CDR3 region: CASSVGLGGTSGNTIYF. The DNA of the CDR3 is TGTGCCAGCAGCGTAGGTCTGGGAGGTACCTCTGGAAACACCATATATTTT.

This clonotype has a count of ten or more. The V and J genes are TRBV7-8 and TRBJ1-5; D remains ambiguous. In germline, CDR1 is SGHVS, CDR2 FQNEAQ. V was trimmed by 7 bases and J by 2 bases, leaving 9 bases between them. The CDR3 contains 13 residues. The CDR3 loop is CASTLIGNQPQHF. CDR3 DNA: TGTGCCAGCACTCTAATCGGCAATCAGCCCCAGCATTTT. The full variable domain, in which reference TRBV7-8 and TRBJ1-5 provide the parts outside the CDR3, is GAGVSQSPRYKVAKRGQDVALRCDPISGHVSLFWYQQALGQGPEFLTYFQNEAQLDKSGLPSDRFFAERPEGSVSTLKIQRTQQEDSAVYLCASTLIGNQPQHFGDGTRLSIL.

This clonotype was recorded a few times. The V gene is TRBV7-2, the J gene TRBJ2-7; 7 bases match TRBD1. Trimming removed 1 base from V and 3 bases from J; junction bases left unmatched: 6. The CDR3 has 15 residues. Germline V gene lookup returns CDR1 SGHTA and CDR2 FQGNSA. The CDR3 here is CASSLEGAHLYEQYF. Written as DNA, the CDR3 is TGTGCCAGCAGCTTAGAGGGGGCTCATCTCTACGAGCAGTACTTC.

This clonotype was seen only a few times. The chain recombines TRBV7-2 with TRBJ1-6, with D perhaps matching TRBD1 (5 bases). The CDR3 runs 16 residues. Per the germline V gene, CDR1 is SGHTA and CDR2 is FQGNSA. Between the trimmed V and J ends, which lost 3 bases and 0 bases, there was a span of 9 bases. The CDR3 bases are TGTGCCAGCAGCTTGGGACGGAGCTCCTATAATTCACCCCTCCACTTT. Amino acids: CASSLGRSSYNSPLHF.

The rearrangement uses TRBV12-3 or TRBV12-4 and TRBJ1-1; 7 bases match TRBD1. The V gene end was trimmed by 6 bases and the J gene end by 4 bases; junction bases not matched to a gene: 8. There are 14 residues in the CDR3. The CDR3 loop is CASSQGGGGTEAFF. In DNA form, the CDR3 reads TGTGCCAGCAGCCAGGGGGGGGGCGGCACTGAAGCTTTCTTT.

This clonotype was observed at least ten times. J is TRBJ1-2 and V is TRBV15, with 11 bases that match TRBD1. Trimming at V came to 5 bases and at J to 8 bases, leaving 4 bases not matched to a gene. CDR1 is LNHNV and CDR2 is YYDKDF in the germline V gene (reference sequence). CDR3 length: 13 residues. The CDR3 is CATSLDRGLGYTF. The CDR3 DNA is TGTGCCACCAGCCTGGACAGGGGGCTAGGCTACACCTTC.

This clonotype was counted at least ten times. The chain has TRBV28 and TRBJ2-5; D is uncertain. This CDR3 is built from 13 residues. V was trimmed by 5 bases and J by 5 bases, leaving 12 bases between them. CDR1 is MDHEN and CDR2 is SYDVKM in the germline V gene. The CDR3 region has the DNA TGTGCCAGCAGTATTAACCCCGAGGAGACCCAGTACTTC. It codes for CASSINPEETQYF. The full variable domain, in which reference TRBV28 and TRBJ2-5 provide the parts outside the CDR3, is DVKVTQSSRYLVKRTGEKVFLECVQDMDHENMFWYRQDPGLGLRLIYFSYDVKMKEKGDIPEGYSVSREKKERFSLILESASTNQTSMYLCASSINPEETQYFGPGTRLLVL.

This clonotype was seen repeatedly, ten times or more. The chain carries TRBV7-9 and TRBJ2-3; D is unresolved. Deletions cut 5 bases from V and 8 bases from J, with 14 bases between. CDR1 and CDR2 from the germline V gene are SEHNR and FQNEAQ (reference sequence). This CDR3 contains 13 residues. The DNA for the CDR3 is TGTGCCAGCAGCCTCACGGCCCCTGGTACGCAGTATTTT. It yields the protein CASSLTAPGTQYF. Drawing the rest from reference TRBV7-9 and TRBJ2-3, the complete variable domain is DTGVSQNPRHKITKRGQNVTFRCDPISEHNRLYWYRQTLGQGPEFLTYFQNEAQLEKSRLLSDRFSAERPKGSFSTLEIQRTEQGDSAMYLCASSLTAPGTQYFGPGTRLTVL.

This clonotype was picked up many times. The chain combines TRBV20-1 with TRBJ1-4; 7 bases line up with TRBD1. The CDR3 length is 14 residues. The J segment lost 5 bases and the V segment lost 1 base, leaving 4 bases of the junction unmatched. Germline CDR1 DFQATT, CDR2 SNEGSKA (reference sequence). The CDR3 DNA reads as TGCAGTGCTAGAGTCGGACAGGAAAATGAAAAACTGTTTTTT. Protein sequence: CSARVGQENEKLFF.

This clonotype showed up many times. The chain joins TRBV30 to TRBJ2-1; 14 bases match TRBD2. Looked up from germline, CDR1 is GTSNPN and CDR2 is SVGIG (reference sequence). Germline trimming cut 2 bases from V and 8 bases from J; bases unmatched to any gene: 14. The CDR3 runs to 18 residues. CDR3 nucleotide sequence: TGTGCCTGGAGTAACGGACAGTCCGGGACTAGCGGGAGTGATGAGCAGTTCTTC. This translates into CAWSNGQSGTSGSDEQFF.

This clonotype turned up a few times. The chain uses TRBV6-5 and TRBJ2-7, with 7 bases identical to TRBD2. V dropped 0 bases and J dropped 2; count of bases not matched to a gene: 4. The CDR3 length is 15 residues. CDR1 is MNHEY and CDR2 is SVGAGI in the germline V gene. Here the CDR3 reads CASSYSGGSAYEQYF. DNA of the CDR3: TGTGCCAGCAGTTACTCGGGGGGGTCGGCCTACGAGCAGTACTTC.

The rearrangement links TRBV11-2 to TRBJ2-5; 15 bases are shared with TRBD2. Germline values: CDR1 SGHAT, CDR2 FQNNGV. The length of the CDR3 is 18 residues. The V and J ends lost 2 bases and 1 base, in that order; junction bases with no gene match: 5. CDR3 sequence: CASSLRGTSGGPQETQYF. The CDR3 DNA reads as TGTGCCAGCAGCTTAAGAGGGACTAGCGGGGGGCCCCAAGAGACCCAGTACTTC.

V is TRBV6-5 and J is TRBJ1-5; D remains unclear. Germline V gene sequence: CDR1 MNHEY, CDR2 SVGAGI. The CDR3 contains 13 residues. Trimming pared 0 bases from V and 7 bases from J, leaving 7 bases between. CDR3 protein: CASSYSIGQPQHF. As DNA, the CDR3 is TGTGCCAGCAGTTACTCGATCGGCCAGCCCCAGCATTTT.

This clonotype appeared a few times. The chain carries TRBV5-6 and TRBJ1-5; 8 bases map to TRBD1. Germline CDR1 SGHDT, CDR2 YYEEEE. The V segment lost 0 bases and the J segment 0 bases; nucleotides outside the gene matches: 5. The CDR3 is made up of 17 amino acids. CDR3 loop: CASSLARQGYSNQPQHF. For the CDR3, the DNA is TGTGCCAGCAGCTTGGCCAGACAGGGGTATAGCAATCAGCCCCAGCATTTT.

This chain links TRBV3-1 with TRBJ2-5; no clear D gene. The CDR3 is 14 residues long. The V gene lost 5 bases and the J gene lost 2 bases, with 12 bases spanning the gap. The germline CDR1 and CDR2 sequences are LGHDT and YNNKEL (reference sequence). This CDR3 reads CASSSLVGQETQYF. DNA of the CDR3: TGTGCCAGCAGCTCCCTGGTCGGACAAGAGACCCAGTACTTC.

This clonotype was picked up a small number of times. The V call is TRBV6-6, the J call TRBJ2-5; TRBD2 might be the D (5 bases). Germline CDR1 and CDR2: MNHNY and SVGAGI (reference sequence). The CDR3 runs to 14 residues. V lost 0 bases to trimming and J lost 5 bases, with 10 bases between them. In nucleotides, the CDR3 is TGTGCCAGCAGTTACTCGCTAGCTCGGGAGACCCAGTACTTC. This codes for CASSYSLARETQYF.